This T cell receptor beta chain was captured in a study of shared clonotypes between healthy human individuals. The CDR3 consists of 12 residues. Trimming left V 2 bases short and J 0 bases short, with 1 base between. Germline CDR1 KGHSH, CDR2 LQKENI. TCRdb's copy holds only in-frame clones and misses some; the assay was immunoSEQ multiplex PCR. The sample comprises approximately 2.5 million clones, roughly nine tenths of which are singletons, and 0.11% to 0.15% rests with the top ten. The sample holds many counts of this clone. The same CDR3 arises from other DNA sequences in this sample as well. This rearrangement joins TRBV18 to TRBJ1-1; D is uncertain. The clonotype was recovered from a man younger than 30 in good health. Sequencing input: naive CD4+ T cells sorted from blood. Subset specified: CD45RA+ positively selected. In nucleotides, the CDR3 is TGTGCCAGCTCACCAATGAACACTGAAGCTTTCTTT. Translating gives CASSPMNTEAFF.